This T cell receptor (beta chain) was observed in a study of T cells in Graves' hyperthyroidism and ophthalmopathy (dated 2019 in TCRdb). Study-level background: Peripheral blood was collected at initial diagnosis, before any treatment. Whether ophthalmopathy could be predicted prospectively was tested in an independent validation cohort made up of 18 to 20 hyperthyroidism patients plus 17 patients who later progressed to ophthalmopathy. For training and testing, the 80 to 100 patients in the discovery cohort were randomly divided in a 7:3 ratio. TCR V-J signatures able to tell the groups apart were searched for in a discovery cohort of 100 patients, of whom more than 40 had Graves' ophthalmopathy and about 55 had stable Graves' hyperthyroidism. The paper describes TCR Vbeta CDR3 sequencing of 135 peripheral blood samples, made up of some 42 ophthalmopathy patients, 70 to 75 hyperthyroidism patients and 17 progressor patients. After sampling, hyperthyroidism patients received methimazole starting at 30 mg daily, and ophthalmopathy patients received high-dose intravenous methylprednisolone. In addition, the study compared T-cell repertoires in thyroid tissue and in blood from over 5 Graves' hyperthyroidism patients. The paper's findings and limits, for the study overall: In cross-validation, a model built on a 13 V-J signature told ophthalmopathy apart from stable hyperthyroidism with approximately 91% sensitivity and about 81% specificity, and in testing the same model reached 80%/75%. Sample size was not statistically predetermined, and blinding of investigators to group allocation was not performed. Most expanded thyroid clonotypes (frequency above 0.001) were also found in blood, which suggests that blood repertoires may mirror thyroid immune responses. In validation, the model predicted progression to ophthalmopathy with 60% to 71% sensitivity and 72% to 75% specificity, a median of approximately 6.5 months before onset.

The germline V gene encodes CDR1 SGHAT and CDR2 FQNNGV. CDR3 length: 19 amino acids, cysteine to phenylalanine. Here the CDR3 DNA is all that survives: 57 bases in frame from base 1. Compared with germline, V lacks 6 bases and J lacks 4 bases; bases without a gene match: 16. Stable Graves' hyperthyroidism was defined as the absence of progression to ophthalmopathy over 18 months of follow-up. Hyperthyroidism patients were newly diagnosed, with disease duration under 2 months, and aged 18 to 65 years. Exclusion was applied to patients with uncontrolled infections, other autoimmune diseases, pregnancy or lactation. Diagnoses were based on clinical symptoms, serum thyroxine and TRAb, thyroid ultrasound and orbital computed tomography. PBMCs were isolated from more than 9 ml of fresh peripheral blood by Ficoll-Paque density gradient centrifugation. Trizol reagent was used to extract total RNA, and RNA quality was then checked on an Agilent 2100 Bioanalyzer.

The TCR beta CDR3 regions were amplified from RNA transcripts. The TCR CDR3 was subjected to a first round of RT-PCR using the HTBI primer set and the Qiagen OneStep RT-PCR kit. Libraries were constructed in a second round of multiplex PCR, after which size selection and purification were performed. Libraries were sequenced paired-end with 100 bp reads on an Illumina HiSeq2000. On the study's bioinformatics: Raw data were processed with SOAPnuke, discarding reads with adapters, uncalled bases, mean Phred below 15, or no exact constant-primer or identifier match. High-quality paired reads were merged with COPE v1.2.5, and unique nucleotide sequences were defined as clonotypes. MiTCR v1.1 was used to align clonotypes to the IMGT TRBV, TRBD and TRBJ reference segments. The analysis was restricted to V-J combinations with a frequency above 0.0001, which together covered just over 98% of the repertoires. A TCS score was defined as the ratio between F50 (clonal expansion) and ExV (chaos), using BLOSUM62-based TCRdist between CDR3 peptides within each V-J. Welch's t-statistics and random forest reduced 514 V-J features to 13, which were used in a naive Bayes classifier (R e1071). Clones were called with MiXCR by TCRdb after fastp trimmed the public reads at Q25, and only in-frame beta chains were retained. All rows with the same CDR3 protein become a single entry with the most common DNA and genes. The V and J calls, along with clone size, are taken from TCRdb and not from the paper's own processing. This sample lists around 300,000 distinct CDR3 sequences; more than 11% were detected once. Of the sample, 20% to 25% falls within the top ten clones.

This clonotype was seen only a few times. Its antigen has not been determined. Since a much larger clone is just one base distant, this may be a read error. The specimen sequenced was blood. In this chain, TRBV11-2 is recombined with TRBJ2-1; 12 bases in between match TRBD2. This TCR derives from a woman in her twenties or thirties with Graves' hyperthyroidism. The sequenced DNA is TGTGCCAGCAGATATACCGGGACTAGCGGGCGATCATTATACAATGAGCAGTTCTTC. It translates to CASRYTGTSGRSLYNEQFF. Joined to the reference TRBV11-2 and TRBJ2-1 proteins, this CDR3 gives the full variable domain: EAGVAQSPRYKIIEKRQSVAFWCNPISGHATLYWYQQILGQGPKLLIQFQNNGVVDDSQLPKDRFSAERLKGVDSTLKIQPAKLEDSAVYLCASRYTGTSGRSLYNEQFFGPGTRLTVL.